The rows below give T cell receptor beta chains drawn from one sample of a study of beta chain features in type 1 diabetes. Profiling relied on immunoSEQ multiplex PCR, and the TCRdb table lists in-frame clones only, not all of them. The sample contains 300,000 to 350,000 clones, roughly 8% of which appear only once. The sequenced sample was central memory CD4+ T cells from blood. These receptors all stem from a woman aged 18-35 years in good health. Both conserved end residues are part of each CDR3. The D gene is left open where the match is weak. A clone size is listed for some rows: how often the clone was seen (once, few, many), or a class if it is expanded.

TRBV28	many	TRBJ1-2	-	CASNTPRRSGYGYTF	TGTGCCAGCAATACACCTCGTCGGTCGGGCTATGGCTACACCTTC
TRBV7-2	-	TRBJ2-1	TRBD2	CASSFWSGRGNEQFF	TGTGCCAGCAGCTTTTGGAGCGGGAGGGGAAATGAGCAGTTCTTC
TRBV10-3	few	TRBJ2-7	-	CAISESFSSEQYF	TGTGCCATCAGTGAGTCTTTTAGCTCCGAGCAGTACTTC
TRBV7-3	few	TRBJ2-1	-	CASSLTNYNEQFF	TGTGCCAGCAGCTTAACGAATTACAATGAGCAGTTCTTC
TRBV7-6	-	TRBJ2-5	TRBD1	CASRPTGGGQETQYF	TGTGCCAGCAGGCCAACAGGGGGTGGGCAAGAGACCCAGTACTTC
TRBV7-2	-	TRBJ2-1	-	CASSLGAGRYNEQFF	TGTGCCAGCAGCTTAGGGGCGGGAAGGTACAATGAGCAGTTCTTC
TRBV4-3	-	TRBJ2-1	-	CASSQDPQGSYNEQFF	TGCGCCAGCAGCCAAGACCCGCAGGGCTCCTACAATGAGCAGTTCTTC
TRBV12-5	few	TRBJ2-3	-	CASGQGQVSSADTQYF	TGTGCTAGTGGTCAAGGACAAGTAAGTTCGGCAGATACGCAGTATTTT
TRBV18	few	TRBJ2-6	TRBD2	CASSPLSGGTGANVLTF	TGTGCCAGCTCACCACTTTCCGGGGGGACTGGGGCCAACGTCCTGACTTTC
TRBV25-1	few	TRBJ2-7	-	CASSVMGSYEQYF	TGTGCCAGCAGTGTCATGGGCTCCTACGAGCAGTACTTC
TRBV6-6	few	TRBJ1-5	-	CASSYLVNQPQHF	TGTGCCAGCAGTTACTTAGTTAATCAGCCCCAGCATTTT
TRBV5-1	-	TRBJ2-2	-	CASSLGGAHTGELFF	TGCGCCAGCAGCTTGGGAGGGGCGCACACCGGGGAGCTGTTTTTT
TRBV6-5	few	TRBJ2-1	-	CASRELGWEQFF	TGTGCCAGCAGGGAACTAGGTTGGGAGCAGTTCTTC
TRBV27	-	TRBJ2-1	TRBD2	CASSLAGAIYNEQFF	TGTGCCAGCAGTTTAGCGGGAGCTATCTACAATGAGCAGTTCTTC
TRBV7-9	few	TRBJ2-1	-	CASSLGYNEQFF	TGTGCCAGCAGCCTAGGTTACAATGAGCAGTTCTTC
TRBV28	many	TRBJ2-7	TRBD1	CASGDRDTYEQYF	TGTGCCAGCGGGGACAGGGACACCTACGAGCAGTACTTC
TRBV9	-	TRBJ2-3	-	CASSVEVKGTDTQYF	TGTGCCAGCAGCGTAGAGGTAAAGGGCACAGATACGCAGTATTTT
TRBV6-5	few	TRBJ1-5	-	CASSYGRGQPQHF	TGTGCCAGCAGTTACGGAAGGGGCCAGCCCCAGCATTTT
TRBV18	-	TRBJ1-1	-	CASSPNPGRNTEAFF	TGTGCCAGCTCACCAAATCCAGGGAGGAACACTGAAGCTTTCTTT
TRBV4-2	many	TRBJ1-4	TRBD1	CASSQGTGNEKLFF	TGTGCCAGCAGCCAAGGGACAGGGAATGAAAAACTGTTTTTT
TRBV10-3	-	TRBJ2-4	-	CAISERDGNIQYF	TGTGCCATCAGTGAGAGGGACGGAAACATTCAGTACTTC
TRBV7-2	few	TRBJ2-1	TRBD2	CASSPGTRVSDEQFF	TGTGCCAGCAGCCCCGGGACTAGGGTTTCAGATGAGCAGTTCTTC
TRBV7-9	-	TRBJ1-1	TRBD1	CASSKLAQGTAAFF	TGTGCCAGCAGCAAACTAGCCCAGGGGACAGCCGCTTTCTTT
TRBV29-1	few	TRBJ2-7	-	CSVVFSYEQYF	TGCAGCGTTGTCTTCTCCTACGAGCAGTACTTC
TRBV4-2	few	TRBJ2-3	-	CASSQTGSTDTQYF	TGTGCCAGCAGCCAAACAGGATCGACAGATACGCAGTATTTT
TRBV7-3	few	TRBJ2-2	-	CASSAGNTGELFF	TGTGCCAGCAGCGCGGGGAACACCGGGGAGCTGTTTTTT
TRBV5-4	few	TRBJ1-1	-	CASSESVNTEAFF	TGTGCCAGCAGCGAAAGTGTGAACACTGAAGCTTTCTTT
TRBV19	few	TRBJ2-2	-	CASNPAGTGELFF	TGTGCCAGTAACCCCGCGGGCACCGGGGAGCTGTTTTTT
TRBV28	few	TRBJ1-2	TRBD1	CASSWDSREYGYTF	TGTGCCAGCAGTTGGGACAGCCGAGAATATGGCTACACCTTC
TRBV6-5	few	TRBJ2-6	-	CASSSPGSGGANVLTF	TGTGCCAGCAGTTCACCGGGGTCGGGAGGGGCCAACGTCCTGACTTTC
TRBV7-8	many	TRBJ2-1	-	CASSSAGQYYNEQFF	TGTGCCAGCAGCTCAGCGGGACAGTACTACAATGAGCAGTTCTTC
TRBV15	few	TRBJ2-6	TRBD1	CATSRDRDSASGANVLTF	TGTGCCACCAGCAGAGATCGGGACAGTGCCTCTGGGGCCAACGTCCTGACTTTC
TRBV6-5	-	TRBJ2-3	-	CASSYPWTSTDTQYF	TGTGCCAGCAGTTACCCTTGGACTAGCACAGATACGCAGTATTTT
TRBV7-9	-	TRBJ1-1	-	CASSLVPLNTEAFF	TGTGCCAGCAGCTTAGTTCCGCTGAACACTGAAGCTTTCTTT
TRBV4-1	-	TRBJ2-3	-	CASSQGDLTDTQYF	TGCGCCAGCAGCCAAGGGGACCTCACAGATACGCAGTATTTT
TRBV18	few	TRBJ2-2	-	CASSPRRSDSGELFF	TGTGCCAGCTCACCACGCAGGAGCGACTCCGGGGAGCTGTTTTTT
TRBV4-1	-	TRBJ2-7	-	CASSRFPTSPLGSYEQYF	TGCGCCAGCAGCCGATTCCCGACTAGTCCTCTAGGCTCCTACGAGCAGTACTTC
TRBV28	-	TRBJ2-1	TRBD2	CASSSRRLAATYNEQFF	TGTGCCAGCAGTTCACGCAGACTAGCGGCGACCTACAATGAGCAGTTCTTC
TRBV6-6	few	TRBJ2-3	-	CASKPSADTDTQYF	TGTGCCAGCAAACCCAGCGCAGACACAGATACGCAGTATTTT
TRBV9	-	TRBJ2-3	-	CASSVRGESTDTQYF	TGTGCCAGCAGCGTGAGGGGGGAGAGCACAGATACGCAGTATTTT
TRBV7-2	-	TRBJ2-7	TRBD2	CASSLIVAGGPSEQYF	TGTGCCAGCAGCTTAATTGTAGCGGGAGGGCCTAGCGAGCAGTACTTC
TRBV5-1	few	TRBJ1-3	-	CASRRTVRENTIYF	TGCGCCAGTAGGAGGACAGTTCGAGAAAACACCATATATTTT
TRBV28	-	TRBJ2-1	-	CASRGLTWNNEQFF	TGTGCCAGCAGGGGCCTGACTTGGAACAATGAGCAGTTCTTC
TRBV18	-	TRBJ1-5	-	CASSPTYGEPQHF	TGTGCCAGCTCACCCACTTACGGGGAGCCCCAGCATTTT
TRBV5-1	once	TRBJ2-5	TRBD1	CASSPGQAQETQYF	TGCGCCAGCAGCCCTGGACAGGCACAAGAGACCCAGTACTTC
TRBV28	few	TRBJ2-7	TRBD2	CASSFVIAGVTYEQYF	TGTGCCAGCAGTTTCGTAATAGCGGGAGTTACCTACGAGCAGTACTTC
TRBV9	-	TRBJ2-6	-	CASSVWGNSGANVLTF	TGTGCCAGCAGCGTATGGGGGAACTCTGGGGCCAACGTCCTGACTTTC
TRBV2	-	TRBJ2-1	-	CASALHLRDSEQFF	TGTGCCAGCGCGCTTCACCTCCGGGACTCTGAGCAGTTCTTC
TRBV9	few	TRBJ2-3	-	CASSVRYPTDTQYF	TGTGCCAGCAGCGTGAGGTATCCCACAGATACGCAGTATTTT
TRBV28	few	TRBJ2-4	TRBD2	CASSQLAGPPRDGIQYF	TGTGCCAGCAGTCAACTAGCGGGTCCACCCAGAGACGGCATTCAGTACTTC